This is a list of T cell receptor beta chains from one sample in a study of blood T cell repertoires in COVID-19. Sequencing was performed with immunoSEQ multiplex PCR; in TCRdb, only in-frame clones are kept and a portion is missing. The sample lists 40,000 to 55,000 clones; around 82% were seen once. Sequenced material: peripheral blood. These receptors were collected from a human donor in a cohort sampled during active COVID-19. Both conserved end residues are part of each CDR3. D genes are given only for firm matches. Size is omitted from some rows. Given values are once, few, many or a class for expanded clones.

v_gene,abundance,d_gene,j_gene,CDR3nt,CDR3aa
TRBV19,-,-,TRBJ1-2,TGTGCCAGTAGCGCAAACCGGGACATTCGCTATGGCTACACCTTC,CASSANRDIRYGYTF
TRBV24-1,once,TRBD1,TRBJ2-3,TGTGCCACCAGTGATTCGGACAGGGGTGCAGATACGCAGTATTTT,CATSDSDRGADTQYF
TRBV9,-,-,TRBJ2-5,TGTGCCAGCAGCGTAGGACCGACTAGTCAAGAGACCCAGTACTTC,CASSVGPTSQETQYF
TRBV5-1,-,-,TRBJ1-1,TGCGCCAGCGGAACAGGAGTTAACACTGAAGCTTTCTTT,CASGTGVNTEAFF
TRBV29-1,-,-,TRBJ2-3,TGCAGCGTTGGTAATGGCGGGACCGGCACAGATACGCAGTATTTT,CSVGNGGTGTDTQYF
TRBV5-1,-,TRBD2,TRBJ2-3,TGCGCCAGCAGCCCCTTCTGGGGGGGAGTGGATACGCAGTATTTT,CASSPFWGGVDTQYF
TRBV7-9,-,-,TRBJ1-6,TGTGCCAGCAGCTCTAATCAGGGTTTCCTCCACTTT,CASSSNQGFLHF
TRBV3-1/TRBV3-2,-,-,TRBJ1-1,TGTGCCAGCAGCCAAGTCCGGGGGAACACTGAAGCTTTCTTT,CASSQVRGNTEAFF
TRBV18,-,-,TRBJ2-2,TGTGCCAGCTCACCACGGGGTAGCGGAGCGAACACCGGGGAGCTGTTTTTT,CASSPRGSGANTGELFF
TRBV10-3,-,-,TRBJ1-3,TGTGCCATCAGTATCGAGAGCTCTGGAAACACCATATATTTT,CAISIESSGNTIYF
TRBV19,-,-,TRBJ1-5,TGTGCCAGTAGTAAACTTACGTGGCAGCCCCAGCATTTT,CASSKLTWQPQHF
TRBV29-1,once,-,TRBJ2-3,TGCAGCGTTGAATCCACCGAGATCCGTACGCAGTATTTT,CSVESTEIRTQYF
TRBV5-4,-,-,TRBJ2-1,TGTGCCAGCCTGCGGGGGCGCACCGACAATGAGCAGTTCTTC,CASLRGRTDNEQFF
TRBV7-8,-,TRBD1,TRBJ1-5,TGTGCCAGCAGCCGAACCACAGGGGGTATTAGCAATCAGCCCCAGCATTTT,CASSRTTGGISNQPQHF
TRBV5-5,-,TRBD1,TRBJ2-3,TGTGCCAGCAGCCTGGGGACAGGGGCAGATACGCAGTATTTT,CASSLGTGADTQYF
TRBV15,-,-,TRBJ2-5,TGTGCCACCAGCAGACGGTTCCAAGAGACCCAGTACTTC,CATSRRFQETQYF
TRBV6-2/TRBV6-3,-,-,TRBJ2-1,TGTGCCAGCAGTTACGTGGCGGTTGAGGATGAGCAGTTCTTC,CASSYVAVEDEQFF
TRBV27,-,-,TRBJ2-1,TGTGCCAGCAGTCAGACGAGGCCGACAGACAATGAGCAGTTCTTC,CASSQTRPTDNEQFF
TRBV18,-,-,TRBJ2-3,TGTGCCAGCTCACCAGCTCACGGGGATACGCAGTATTTT,CASSPAHGDTQYF
TRBV13,few,TRBD1,TRBJ1-4,TGTGCCAGCAGCTCGGGACAGGGAACTGAAAAACTGTTTTTT,CASSSGQGTEKLFF
TRBV5-4,-,-,TRBJ2-3,TGTGCCAGCTCGAACGAGCCCTCTAGCACAGATACGCAGTATTTT,CASSNEPSSTDTQYF
TRBV5-1,-,-,TRBJ2-5,TGCGCCAGCAGCTTGATATCGGGGGTCCAAGAGACCCAGTACTTC,CASSLISGVQETQYF
TRBV7-8,-,-,TRBJ2-3,TGTGCCAGCAGCCCTAGGATGAGTCAAACCACAGATACGCAGTATTTT,CASSPRMSQTTDTQYF
TRBV29-1,-,-,TRBJ1-2,TGCAGCGTTGGGGAGACGGGTGGCTACACCTTC,CSVGETGGYTF
TRBV4-2,-,TRBD2,TRBJ2-5,TGTGCCAGCAGCCAGGAACTAGCGGGAGAGACCCAGTACTTC,CASSQELAGETQYF
TRBV7-9,-,TRBD1,TRBJ2-5,TGTGCCAGCAGCTCCAACGACAGGGGCGGTGAGACCCAGTACTTC,CASSSNDRGGETQYF
TRBV4-1,-,-,TRBJ2-2,TGCGCCAGCAGTATCTCGAACACCGGGGAGCTGTTTTTT,CASSISNTGELFF
TRBV9,-,-,TRBJ2-4,TGTGCCAGCAGCGTAGCTACTCTGGGACTGGGAGACATTCAGTACTTC,CASSVATLGLGDIQYF
TRBV24-1,-,-,TRBJ1-4,TGTGCCACCAGTGATTGGAGGAATGAAAAACTGTTTTTT,CATSDWRNEKLFF
TRBV12-3/TRBV12-4,-,TRBD1,TRBJ1-2,TGTGCCAGCAGCTCCCTAGACAGGGGTAACACCTTC,CASSSLDRGNTF
TRBV3-1/TRBV3-2,-,-,TRBJ2-6,TGTGCCAGCAGCCAAGGGGCCGTCTCTGGGGCCAACGTCCTGACTTTC,CASSQGAVSGANVLTF
TRBV2,-,TRBD1,TRBJ2-7,TGTGCCAGCACTAGACAGGGTTCGATCTACGAGCAGTACTTC,CASTRQGSIYEQYF
TRBV7-2,-,TRBD2,TRBJ2-1,TGTGCCAGCGGGGACTACCGGTCTACCTCTGAGCAGTTCTTC,CASGDYRSTSEQFF
TRBV10-3,-,-,TRBJ2-1,TGTGCCATCAGTGGACAGGTCAAGAATGAGCAGTTCTTC,CAISGQVKNEQFF
TRBV7-9,-,TRBD2,TRBJ2-3,TGTGCCAGCAGCTTGACTAGCGGGAGCACAGATACGCAGTATTTT,CASSLTSGSTDTQYF
TRBV10-3,-,-,TRBJ1-1,TGTGCCATCAGTGATGGCGGTACTGAAGCTTTCTTT,CAISDGGTEAFF
TRBV7-9,-,TRBD1,TRBJ1-2,TGTGCCAGCAGCCCTGACAGGGGCTGGGGCTATGGCTACACCTTC,CASSPDRGWGYGYTF
TRBV24-1,-,-,TRBJ1-1,TGTGCCACCAGTGATCGGGGCAGGGAGGGAAACACTGAAGCTTTCTTT,CATSDRGREGNTEAFF
TRBV5-1,-,-,TRBJ1-1,TGCGCCAGCAGCGACAGGTTGAACACTGAAGCTTTCTTT,CASSDRLNTEAFF
TRBV11-2,-,TRBD1,TRBJ2-1,TGTGCCAGCAGCCTAGCCCCCGGACAGGGTGTGATTGAGCAGTTCTTC,CASSLAPGQGVIEQFF
TRBV7-2,-,TRBD2,TRBJ2-4,TGTGCCAGCAGCCAGAGCACTAGCGGGGTCAAAAACATTCAGTACTTC,CASSQSTSGVKNIQYF
TRBV30,-,TRBD1,TRBJ2-7,TGTGCCTGGTCCCCCCCGGGACAGGCTAGGCAGTACTTC,CAWSPPGQARQYF